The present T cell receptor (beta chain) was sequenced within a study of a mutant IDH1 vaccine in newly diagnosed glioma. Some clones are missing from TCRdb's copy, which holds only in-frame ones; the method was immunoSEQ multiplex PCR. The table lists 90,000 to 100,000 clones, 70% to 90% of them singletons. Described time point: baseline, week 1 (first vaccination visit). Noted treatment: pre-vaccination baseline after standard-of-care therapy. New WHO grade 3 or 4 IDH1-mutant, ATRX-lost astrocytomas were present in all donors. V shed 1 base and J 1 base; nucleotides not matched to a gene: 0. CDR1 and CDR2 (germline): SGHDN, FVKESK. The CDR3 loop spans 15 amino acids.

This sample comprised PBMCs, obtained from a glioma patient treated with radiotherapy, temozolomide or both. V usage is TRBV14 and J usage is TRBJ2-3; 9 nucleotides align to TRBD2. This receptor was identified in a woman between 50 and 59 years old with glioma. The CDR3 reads CASSQGLAGTDTQYF. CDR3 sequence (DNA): TGTGCCAGCAGCCAAGGACTAGCGGGCACAGATACGCAGTATTTT. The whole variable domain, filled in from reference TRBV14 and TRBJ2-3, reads EAGVTQFPSHSVIEKGQTVTLRCDPISGHDNLYWYRRVMGKEIKFLLHFVKESKQDESGMPNNRFLAERTGGTYSTLKVQPAELEDSGVYFCASSQGLAGTDTQYFGPGTRLTVL.